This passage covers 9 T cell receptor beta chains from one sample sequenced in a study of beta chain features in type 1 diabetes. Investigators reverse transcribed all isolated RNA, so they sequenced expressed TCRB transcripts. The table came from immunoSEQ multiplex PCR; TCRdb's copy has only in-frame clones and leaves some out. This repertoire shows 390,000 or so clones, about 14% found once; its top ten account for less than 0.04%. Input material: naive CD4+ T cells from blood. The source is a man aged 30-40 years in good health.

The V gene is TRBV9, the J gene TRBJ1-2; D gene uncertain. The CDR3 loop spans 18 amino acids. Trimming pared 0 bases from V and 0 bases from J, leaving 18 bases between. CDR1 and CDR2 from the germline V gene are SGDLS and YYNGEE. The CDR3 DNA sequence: TGTGCCAGCAGCGTAGAGGGTACGAGACCGGACTCTAACTATGGCTACACCTTC. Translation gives CASSVEGTRPDSNYGYTF.

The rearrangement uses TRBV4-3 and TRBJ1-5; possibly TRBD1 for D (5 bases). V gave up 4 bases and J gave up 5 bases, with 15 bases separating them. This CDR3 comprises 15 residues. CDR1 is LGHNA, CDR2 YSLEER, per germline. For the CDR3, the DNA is TGCGCCAGCAGCCTCTCCCCGACAGCTTATCAGCCCCAGCATTTT. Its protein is CASSLSPTAYQPQHF.

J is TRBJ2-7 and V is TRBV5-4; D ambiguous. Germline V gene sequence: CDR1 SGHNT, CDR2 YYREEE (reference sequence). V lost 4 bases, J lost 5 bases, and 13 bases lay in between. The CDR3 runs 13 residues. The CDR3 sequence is CASSPREANEQYF. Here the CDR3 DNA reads TGTGCCAGCAGCCCCCGTGAAGCAAACGAGCAGTACTTC.

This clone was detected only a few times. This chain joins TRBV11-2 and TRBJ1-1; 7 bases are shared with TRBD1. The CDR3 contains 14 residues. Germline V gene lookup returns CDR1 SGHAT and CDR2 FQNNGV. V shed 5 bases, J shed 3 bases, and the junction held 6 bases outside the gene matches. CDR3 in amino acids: CASSPQGVDTEAFF. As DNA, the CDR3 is TGTGCCAGCAGCCCTCAGGGGGTGGACACTGAAGCTTTCTTT.

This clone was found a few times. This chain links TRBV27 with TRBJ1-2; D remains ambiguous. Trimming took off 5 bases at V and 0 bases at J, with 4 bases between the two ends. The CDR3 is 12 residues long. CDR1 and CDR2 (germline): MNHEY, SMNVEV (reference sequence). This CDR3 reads CASSPTNYGYTF. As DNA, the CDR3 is TGTGCCAGCAGTCCCACTAACTATGGCTACACCTTC.

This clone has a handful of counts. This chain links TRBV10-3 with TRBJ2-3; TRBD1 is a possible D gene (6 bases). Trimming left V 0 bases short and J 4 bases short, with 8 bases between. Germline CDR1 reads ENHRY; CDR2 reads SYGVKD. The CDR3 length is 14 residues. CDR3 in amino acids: CAISESTGSDTQYF. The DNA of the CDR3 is TGTGCCATCAGTGAGTCGACAGGATCAGATACGCAGTATTTT.

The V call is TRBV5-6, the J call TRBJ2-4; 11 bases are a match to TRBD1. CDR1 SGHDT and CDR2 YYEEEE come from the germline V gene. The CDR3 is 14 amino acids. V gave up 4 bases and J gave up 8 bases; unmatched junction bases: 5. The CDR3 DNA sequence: TGTGCCAGCAGCCGCCCGGGACAGGGGGACATTCAGTACTTC. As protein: CASSRPGQGDIQYF.

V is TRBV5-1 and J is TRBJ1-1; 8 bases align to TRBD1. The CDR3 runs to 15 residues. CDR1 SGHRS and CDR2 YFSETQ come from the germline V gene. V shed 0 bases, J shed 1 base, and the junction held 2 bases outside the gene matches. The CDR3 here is CASSLGGTGNTEAFF. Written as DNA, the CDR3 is TGCGCCAGCAGCTTGGGCGGGACAGGGAACACTGAAGCTTTCTTT.

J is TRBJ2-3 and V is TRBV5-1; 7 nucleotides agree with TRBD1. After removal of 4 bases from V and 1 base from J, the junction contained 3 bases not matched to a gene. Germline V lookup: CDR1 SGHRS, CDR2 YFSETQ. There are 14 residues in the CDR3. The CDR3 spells CASSITGGTDTQYF. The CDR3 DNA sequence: TGCGCCAGCAGCATAACAGGGGGCACAGATACGCAGTATTTT.